What follows are 16 T cell receptor beta chains derived from one specimen sequenced in a study of beta chain features in type 1 diabetes. Findings of the study overall: Researchers report that Type 1 diabetes patients had moderately but significantly shorter TCRB CDR3s across all four CD4+ subsets.

Expressed TCRB transcripts were sequenced because the entire RNA isolate underwent reverse transcription. Measured with immunoSEQ multiplex PCR; TCRdb has only the in-frame clones, and not every one. Counted here are roughly 330,000 clones, approximately 15% occurring once; the ten biggest clones make up roughly 0.015%. The antigens of these receptors remain unknown. Sequenced material: naive CD4+ T cells from blood. These receptors all come from a woman between 18 and 29 years old with type 1 diabetes.

The chain combines TRBV6-5 with TRBJ1-2; tentatively, D is TRBD1 (5 bases). Looked up from germline, CDR1 is MNHEY and CDR2 is SVGAGI. CDR3 length: 14 amino acids. Trimming pared 6 bases from V and 3 bases from J, leaving 14 bases between. Written as DNA, the CDR3 is TGTGCCAGCAGAGGGGCAGGGAATTACTATGGCTACACCTTC. Residues: CASRGAGNYYGYTF.

This clone showed up just a few times. This chain connects TRBV9 to TRBJ2-2; TRBD2 matches 12 bases. CDR1 SGDLS and CDR2 YYNGEE come from the germline V gene. With 1 base clipped from V and 8 bases from J, the junction kept 0 bases outside the gene matches. This CDR3 spans 14 amino acids. CDR3 in DNA: TGTGCCAGCAGCGTAACTAGCGGGAGGGGGGAGCTGTTTTTT. Amino acid sequence: CASSVTSGRGELFF.

The chain joins TRBV10-3 to TRBJ2-7; no firm D call. Germline V CDR1 and CDR2: ENHRY, SYGVKD. The CDR3 length is 14 residues. The V gene lost 2 bases and the J gene lost 3 bases, with 11 bases spanning the gap. This CDR3 reads CAISERRGNYEQYF. The CDR3 coding sequence is TGTGCCATCAGTGAGCGTCGCGGAAACTACGAGCAGTACTTC.

The V gene is TRBV19, the J gene TRBJ1-1, with a tentative D call TRBD1 (5 bases). Germline V CDR1 and CDR2: LNHDA, SQIVND (reference sequence). The V end lost 1 base, the J end lost 1 base, and 10 bases lay between the germline ends. The CDR3 covers 15 residues. This chain's CDR3 is CASSIAWGGNTEAFF. In DNA form, the CDR3 reads TGTGCCAGTAGTATAGCCTGGGGGGGGAACACTGAAGCTTTCTTT.

The CDR3 region has the DNA TGTGCCAGCAGTTTAGGCAGTTCCAAAAACATTCAGTACTTC. It codes for CASSLGSSKNIQYF. The V and J genes are TRBV28 and TRBJ2-4; D gene uncertain. Germline V gene data show CDR1 as MDHEN and CDR2 as SYDVKM. The CDR3 is 14 residues long. V lost 2 bases and J lost 2, with 7 bases in between.

The chain has TRBV18 and TRBJ1-1, with TRBD1 identical over 12 bases. The V gene end was trimmed by 8 bases and the J gene end by 1 base; junction bases not matched to a gene: 8. CDR1 is KGHSH, CDR2 LQKENI, per germline. CDR3 length: 16 amino acids. The CDR3 reads CASPGTGGVGNTEAFF. CDR3 nucleotides: TGTGCCAGCCCGGGGACAGGGGGCGTTGGGAACACTGAAGCTTTCTTT.

There are a few counts of this clone. This chain joins TRBV29-1 and TRBJ1-3, with D uncertain. The V gene lost 6 bases and the J gene lost 0 bases, with 6 bases spanning the gap. The germline CDR1 and CDR2 sequences are SQVTM and ANQGSEA. The CDR3 runs to 12 residues. In DNA form, the CDR3 reads TGCAGCGTCGGGATCTCTGGAAACACCATATATTTT. The encoded protein is CSVGISGNTIYF.

The chain is built from TRBV4-3 and TRBJ2-6; 11 bases are a match to TRBD2. CDR3 size: 18 residues. Per germline, CDR1 LGHNA and CDR2 YSLEER. The J segment lost 0 bases and the V segment lost 1 base, leaving 2 bases of the junction unmatched. The CDR3 DNA reads as TGCGCCAGCAGCCAAGGACTAGCGGGGAGCTCTGGGGCCAACGTCCTGACTTTC. Amino acid sequence: CASSQGLAGSSGANVLTF.

This clone occurred a few times. The chain combines TRBV5-1 with TRBJ2-2; tentatively, D is TRBD2 (5 bases). Germline-derived CDR1 and CDR2 are SGHRS and YFSETQ. The CDR3 is made up of 14 amino acids. Trimming pared 3 bases from V and 7 bases from J, leaving 13 bases between. CDR3: CASSSWTGSGELFF. The CDR3 DNA reads TGCGCCAGCAGCTCCTGGACTGGCAGCGGGGAGCTGTTTTTT.

This clone is a singleton in its sample. The V gene is TRBV10-1, the J gene TRBJ1-1; TRBD1 matches 7 bases. The CDR3 loop spans 14 amino acids. The germline CDR1 and CDR2 sequences are WNHNN and SYGVQD (reference sequence). V trimming: 4 bases; J trimming: 2 bases; junction bases outside the gene matches: 4. The CDR3, as DNA: TGCGCCAGCAGTGCCGGGACAGTTAACACTGAAGCTTTCTTT. This codes for CASSAGTVNTEAFF.

This clone has more than one count but fewer than ten. The V gene is TRBV27, the J gene TRBJ2-4; 10 positions match TRBD2. Germline V gives CDR1 MNHEY, CDR2 SMNVEV (reference sequence). The CDR3 has 16 residues. The junction had 7 bases not matched to a gene; V was cut back by 4 bases and J by 4 bases. The chain's CDR3 is CASSSTSGWIKNIQYF. CDR3 nucleotides: TGTGCCAGCAGTTCGACTAGCGGGTGGATTAAAAACATTCAGTACTTC.

This clone was found a few times. This sequence joins TRBV11-2 and TRBJ2-5; TRBD2 is a possible D gene (7 bases). Germline V gene lookup returns CDR1 SGHAT and CDR2 FQNNGV. This CDR3 is built from 15 residues. Trimming stripped 5 bases from V and 0 bases from J, with 13 bases between. CDR3 residues: CASSRGGFNQETQYF. In DNA, the CDR3 is TGTGCCAGCAGCAGGGGGGGCTTTAACCAAGAGACCCAGTACTTC.

V is TRBV9 and J is TRBJ1-1; D is ambiguous. This CDR3 has 14 amino acids. Germline CDR1 and CDR2: SGDLS and YYNGEE. V was pared by 0 bases and J by 4 bases, with 10 bases between. The CDR3 nucleotides are TGTGCCAGCAGCGTAGGTTGGGCCAGCACTGAAGCTTTCTTT. This translates into CASSVGWASTEAFF.

The chain links TRBV4-1 to TRBJ2-4; TRBD1 might be the D (6 bases). This CDR3 comprises 17 residues. V dropped 3 bases and J dropped 2 bases, with 17 bases sitting between them. Germline CDR1 reads MGHRA; CDR2 reads YSYEKL. CDR3 in amino acids: CASSQPTQGNPKNIQYF. The CDR3 nucleotides are TGCGCCAGCAGCCAGCCGACACAGGGAAATCCCAAAAACATTCAGTACTTC.

This clone was seen more than once but under ten times. This sequence joins TRBV28 and TRBJ2-1, with 9 bases that match TRBD2. The CDR3 loop spans 15 amino acids. Germline loops: CDR1 MDHEN, CDR2 SYDVKM. The junction had 9 bases not matched to a gene; V was cut back by 6 bases and J by 6 bases. CDR3 protein: CASRIGAGGSNEQFF. The CDR3 DNA is TGTGCCAGCAGGATCGGGGCGGGAGGGTCCAATGAGCAGTTCTTC.

V gene TRBV28 combines with J gene TRBJ2-1; D is possibly TRBD2 (6 bases). Germline V gene lookup returns CDR1 MDHEN and CDR2 SYDVKM. Trimming took 6 bases from V and 7 from J, leaving 19 bases between them. The CDR3 totals 15 residues. The CDR3, as DNA: TGTGCCAGCAGCTTCGGGGAGGCCAGAGGAAATGAGCAGTTCTTC. Translated, it gives CASSFGEARGNEQFF. The full variable domain, rest sourced from reference TRBV28 and TRBJ2-1, is DVKVTQSSRYLVKRTGEKVFLECVQDMDHENMFWYRQDPGLGLRLIYFSYDVKMKEKGDIPEGYSVSREKKERFSLILESASTNQTSMYLCASSFGEARGNEQFFGPGTRLTVL.